Listed below are T cell receptor beta chains from one sample, sequenced in a study of T cell responses to AZD1222 COVID-19 vaccine. Using immunoSEQ multiplex PCR, the repertoire was profiled, and TCRdb retains in-frame clones only, with some absent. Of under 140,000 clones in the sample, around 90% were seen once. Sequencing was performed on peripheral blood, taken 28 days after the second AZD1222 dose. Source of these receptors: an adult who received the AZD1222 COVID-19 vaccine. The CDR3 runs from the conserved cysteine through the conserved F or W. The order of the fields is J gene, V gene, D gene, clone size, CDR3 DNA, CDR3 protein. The D gene is left open where the match is weak. Part of the rows lack a size; the others show once, few, many or a class for expanded clones.

j_call: TRBJ2-1
v_call: TRBV20-1
d_call: NA
clone_size: NA
cdr3_nt: TGCAGTGCTATCCGCGGTAATGAGCAGTTCTTC
cdr3_aa: CSAIRGNEQFF

j_call: TRBJ2-3
v_call: TRBV6-5
d_call: NA
clone_size: NA
cdr3_nt: TGTGCCAGCAACCTTATGCCCCTAGCGTCAGATACGCAGTATTTT
cdr3_aa: CASNLMPLASDTQYF

j_call: TRBJ1-2
v_call: TRBV18
d_call: NA
clone_size: once
cdr3_nt: TGTGCCAGCTCAAACGGACAGTTTAACTATGGCTACACCTTC
cdr3_aa: CASSNGQFNYGYTF

j_call: TRBJ1-1
v_call: TRBV14
d_call: NA
clone_size: NA
cdr3_nt: TGTGCCAGCAGCCAAGAGAGGCCCGGTGAAGCTTTCTTT
cdr3_aa: CASSQERPGEAFF

j_call: TRBJ1-1
v_call: TRBV11-1
d_call: NA
clone_size: NA
cdr3_nt: TGTGCCAGCAGTGTCACTGAGAACACTGAAGCTTTCTTT
cdr3_aa: CASSVTENTEAFF

j_call: TRBJ2-3
v_call: TRBV6-5
d_call: NA
clone_size: NA
cdr3_nt: TGTGCCAGCAGTTGGGGGAGACAGGGCACAGATACGCAGTATTTT
cdr3_aa: CASSWGRQGTDTQYF

j_call: TRBJ1-6
v_call: TRBV14
d_call: NA
clone_size: once
cdr3_nt: TGTGCCAGCAGCCAAGACTGGAGTCAACGAAATTCACCCCTCCACTTT
cdr3_aa: CASSQDWSQRNSPLHF

j_call: TRBJ1-2
v_call: TRBV6-5
d_call: NA
clone_size: NA
cdr3_nt: TGTGCCAGTTCCGGGACTAAGGGGGGCAACTATGGCTACACCTTC
cdr3_aa: CASSGTKGGNYGYTF

j_call: TRBJ2-7
v_call: TRBV9
d_call: TRBD1
clone_size: NA
cdr3_nt: TGTGCCAGCACCCTACGGGACAGCCCCTACGAGCAGTACTTC
cdr3_aa: CASTLRDSPYEQYF

j_call: TRBJ1-1
v_call: TRBV28
d_call: TRBD1
clone_size: NA
cdr3_nt: TGTGCCAGCAGCCAAGACAGGGCCGGCAACACTGAAGCTTTCTTT
cdr3_aa: CASSQDRAGNTEAFF

j_call: TRBJ1-1
v_call: TRBV5-8
d_call: NA
clone_size: NA
cdr3_nt: TGTGCCAGCAGCTTGGGAGGGGGGATGAACACTGAAGCTTTCTTT
cdr3_aa: CASSLGGGMNTEAFF

j_call: TRBJ2-7
v_call: TRBV6-1
d_call: NA
clone_size: NA
cdr3_nt: TGTGCCAGCAGTGAAAGGGATCCCTACGAGCAGTACTTC
cdr3_aa: CASSERDPYEQYF

j_call: TRBJ2-7
v_call: TRBV5-6
d_call: NA
clone_size: NA
cdr3_nt: TGTGCCAGCAGCTTGAAGCAAACGACCTTGGTACACGAGCAGTACTTC
cdr3_aa: CASSLKQTTLVHEQYF

j_call: TRBJ2-3
v_call: TRBV6-5
d_call: TRBD1
clone_size: NA
cdr3_nt: TGTGCCAGCAAACTACAGGTTTCTGAGGGGGCCACGCAGTATTTT
cdr3_aa: CASKLQVSEGATQYF

j_call: TRBJ2-4
v_call: TRBV29-1
d_call: TRBD2
clone_size: NA
cdr3_nt: TGCAGCGTTGCTGGACTAGCGGAAAACATTCAGTACTTC
cdr3_aa: CSVAGLAENIQYF

j_call: TRBJ1-2
v_call: TRBV28
d_call: NA
clone_size: NA
cdr3_nt: TGTGCCAGCAGTTTTTCTCGGTATGGCTACACCTTC
cdr3_aa: CASSFSRYGYTF

j_call: TRBJ1-3
v_call: TRBV10-3
d_call: NA
clone_size: NA
cdr3_nt: TGTGCCATCAGCATCGGGCAAGGCGGAAACACCATATATTTT
cdr3_aa: CAISIGQGGNTIYF

j_call: TRBJ1-2
v_call: TRBV15
d_call: NA
clone_size: NA
cdr3_nt: TGTGCCACCAGTGAAGGGCAGAACTATGGCTACACCTTC
cdr3_aa: CATSEGQNYGYTF

j_call: TRBJ1-6
v_call: TRBV6-5
d_call: NA
clone_size: NA
cdr3_nt: TGTGCCAGCACCTCGGGGGGGGGCAGTTATTCACCCCTCCACTTT
cdr3_aa: CASTSGGGSYSPLHF

j_call: TRBJ2-1
v_call: TRBV19
d_call: TRBD2
clone_size: once
cdr3_nt: TGTGCCAGTAGTATGCTTGGACTAGCGGGAGCCAATGAGCAGTTCTTC
cdr3_aa: CASSMLGLAGANEQFF

j_call: TRBJ1-2
v_call: TRBV27
d_call: NA
clone_size: NA
cdr3_nt: TGTGCCAGCAGTTTTGGACTTCCCGCTAACTATGGCTACACCTTC
cdr3_aa: CASSFGLPANYGYTF

j_call: TRBJ1-5
v_call: TRBV2
d_call: NA
clone_size: NA
cdr3_nt: TGTGCCAGCAGTGAACAAGGGGATCAGCCCCAGCATTTT
cdr3_aa: CASSEQGDQPQHF

j_call: TRBJ1-2
v_call: TRBV6-5
d_call: TRBD1
clone_size: NA
cdr3_nt: TGTGCCAGCAGCGCGACAGGGGGCGACTATGGCTACACCTTC
cdr3_aa: CASSATGGDYGYTF

j_call: TRBJ1-1
v_call: TRBV11-3
d_call: TRBD1
clone_size: NA
cdr3_nt: TGTGCCAGCAGCTTAGGACAGGGAAGGGACACTGAAGCTTTCTTT
cdr3_aa: CASSLGQGRDTEAFF

j_call: TRBJ2-2
v_call: TRBV19
d_call: NA
clone_size: NA
cdr3_nt: TGTGCCAGTAGTATAAGAGGGGGGGACACCGGGGAGCTGTTTTTT
cdr3_aa: CASSIRGGDTGELFF

j_call: TRBJ1-1
v_call: TRBV5-5
d_call: NA
clone_size: NA
cdr3_nt: TGTGCCAGCAGCTTGGGGGGACGAAATGGGGCTTTCTTT
cdr3_aa: CASSLGGRNGAFF

j_call: TRBJ2-1
v_call: TRBV28
d_call: NA
clone_size: NA
cdr3_nt: TGTGCCAGCACAGGGCATTTATTTGTTGAGCAGTTCTTC
cdr3_aa: CASTGHLFVEQFF

j_call: TRBJ1-1
v_call: TRBV3-1/TRBV3-2
d_call: NA
clone_size: NA
cdr3_nt: TGTGCCAGCAGCCAGAGAACCCGTGGAGCTTTCTTT
cdr3_aa: CASSQRTRGAFF

j_call: TRBJ2-4
v_call: TRBV7-9
d_call: NA
clone_size: NA
cdr3_nt: TGTGCCAGCAGCTTAGAGATAGCCAAAAACATTCAGTACTTC
cdr3_aa: CASSLEIAKNIQYF

j_call: TRBJ2-2
v_call: TRBV10-1
d_call: TRBD1
clone_size: NA
cdr3_nt: TGCGCCAGCAGGGATGGGACAGTCTGGGGATCGAACACCGGGGAGCTGTTTTTT
cdr3_aa: CASRDGTVWGSNTGELFF

j_call: TRBJ2-3
v_call: TRBV14
d_call: NA
clone_size: once
cdr3_nt: TGTGCCAGCAGTCTAACTCGAGGAGATACGCAGTATTTT
cdr3_aa: CASSLTRGDTQYF

j_call: TRBJ2-7
v_call: TRBV14
d_call: NA
clone_size: NA
cdr3_nt: TGTGCCAGCAGCCAAGCCGGGTTTCGCTACGAGCAGTACTTC
cdr3_aa: CASSQAGFRYEQYF